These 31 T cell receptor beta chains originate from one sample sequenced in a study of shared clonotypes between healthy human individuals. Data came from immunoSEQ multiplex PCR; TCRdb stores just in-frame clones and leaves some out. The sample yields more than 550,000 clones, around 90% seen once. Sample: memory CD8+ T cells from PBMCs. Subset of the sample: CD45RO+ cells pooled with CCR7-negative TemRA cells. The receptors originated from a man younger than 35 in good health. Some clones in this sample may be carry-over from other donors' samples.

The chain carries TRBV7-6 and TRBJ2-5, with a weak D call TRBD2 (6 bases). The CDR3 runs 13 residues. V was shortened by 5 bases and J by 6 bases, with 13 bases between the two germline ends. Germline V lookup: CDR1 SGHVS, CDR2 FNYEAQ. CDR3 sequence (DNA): TGTGCCAGCAGCCCCGAGGAGGGAAAGACCCAGTACTTC. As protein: CASSPEEGKTQYF.

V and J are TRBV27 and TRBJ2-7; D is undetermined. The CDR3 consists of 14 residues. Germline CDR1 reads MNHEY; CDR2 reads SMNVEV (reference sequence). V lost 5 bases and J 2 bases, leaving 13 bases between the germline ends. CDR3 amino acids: CASSPFSYPYEQYF. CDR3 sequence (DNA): TGTGCCAGCAGTCCGTTTAGCTACCCCTACGAGCAGTACTTC.

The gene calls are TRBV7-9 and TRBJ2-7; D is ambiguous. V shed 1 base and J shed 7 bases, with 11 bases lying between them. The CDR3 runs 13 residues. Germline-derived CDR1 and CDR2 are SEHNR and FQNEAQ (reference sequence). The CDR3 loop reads CASSLGQVQEQYF. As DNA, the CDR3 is TGTGCCAGCAGCTTAGGGCAGGTACAGGAGCAGTACTTC. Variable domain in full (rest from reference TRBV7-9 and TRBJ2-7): DTGVSQNPRHKITKRGQNVTFRCDPISEHNRLYWYRQTLGQGPEFLTYFQNEAQLEKSRLLSDRFSAERPKGSFSTLEIQRTEQGDSAMYLCASSLGQVQEQYFGPGTRLTVT.

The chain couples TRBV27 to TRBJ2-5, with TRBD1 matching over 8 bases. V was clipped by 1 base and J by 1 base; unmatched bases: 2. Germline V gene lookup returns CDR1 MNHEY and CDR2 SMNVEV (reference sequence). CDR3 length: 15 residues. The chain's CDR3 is CASSLFGTGQETQYF. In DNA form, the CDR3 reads TGTGCCAGCAGTTTATTCGGGACAGGCCAAGAGACCCAGTACTTC.

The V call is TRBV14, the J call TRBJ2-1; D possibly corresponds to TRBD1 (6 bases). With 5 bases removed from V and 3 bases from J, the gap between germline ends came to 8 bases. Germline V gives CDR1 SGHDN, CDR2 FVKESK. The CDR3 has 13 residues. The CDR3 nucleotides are TGTGCCAGCAGCAGGGGGTACTACAATGAGCAGTTCTTC. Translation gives CASSRGYYNEQFF. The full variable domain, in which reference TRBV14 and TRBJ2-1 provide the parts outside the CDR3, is EAGVTQFPSHSVIEKGQTVTLRCDPISGHDNLYWYRRVMGKEIKFLLHFVKESKQDESGMPNNRFLAERTGGTYSTLKVQPAELEDSGVYFCASSRGYYNEQFFGPGTRLTVL.

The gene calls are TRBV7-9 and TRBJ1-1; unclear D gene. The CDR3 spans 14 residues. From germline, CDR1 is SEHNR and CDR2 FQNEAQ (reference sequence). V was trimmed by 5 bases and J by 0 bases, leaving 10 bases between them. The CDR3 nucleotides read TGTGCCAGCAGCATCGGACCACTGAACACTGAAGCTTTCTTT. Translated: CASSIGPLNTEAFF.

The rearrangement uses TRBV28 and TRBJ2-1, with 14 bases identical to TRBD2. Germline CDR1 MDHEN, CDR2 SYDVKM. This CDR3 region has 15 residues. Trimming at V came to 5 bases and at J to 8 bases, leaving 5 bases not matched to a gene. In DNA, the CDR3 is TGTGCCAGCAGTACCCGACTAGCGGGAGGGGATGAGCAGTTCTTC. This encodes CASSTRLAGGDEQFF.

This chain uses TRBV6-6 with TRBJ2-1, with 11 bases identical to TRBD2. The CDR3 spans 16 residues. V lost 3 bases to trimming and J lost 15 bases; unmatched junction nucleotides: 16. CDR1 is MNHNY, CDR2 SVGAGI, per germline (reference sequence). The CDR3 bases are TGTGCCAGCAGTTATGTAGCGGGAGGGCTTAATCGCTCCTGGTTCTTC. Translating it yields CASSYVAGGLNRSWFF.

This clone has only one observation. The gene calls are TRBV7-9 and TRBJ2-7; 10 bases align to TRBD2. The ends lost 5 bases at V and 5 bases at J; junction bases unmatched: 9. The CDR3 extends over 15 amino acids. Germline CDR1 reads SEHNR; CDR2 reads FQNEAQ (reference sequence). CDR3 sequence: CASSQGSSGSHEQYF. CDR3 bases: TGTGCCAGCAGCCAAGGATCTAGCGGGAGTCACGAGCAGTACTTC.

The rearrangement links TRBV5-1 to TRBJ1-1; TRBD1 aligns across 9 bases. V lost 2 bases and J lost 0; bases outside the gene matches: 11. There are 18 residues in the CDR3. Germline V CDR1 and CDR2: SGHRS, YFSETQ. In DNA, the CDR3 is TGCGCCAGCAGCTTCTCCTCTGACAGGGGGAGAATGAACACTGAAGCTTTCTTT. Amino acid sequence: CASSFSSDRGRMNTEAFF.

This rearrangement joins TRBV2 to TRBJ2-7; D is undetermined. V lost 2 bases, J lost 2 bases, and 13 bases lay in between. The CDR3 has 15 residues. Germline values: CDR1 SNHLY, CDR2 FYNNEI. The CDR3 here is CASSERLLTAYEQYF. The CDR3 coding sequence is TGTGCCAGCAGTGAACGACTCCTAACCGCCTACGAGCAGTACTTC.

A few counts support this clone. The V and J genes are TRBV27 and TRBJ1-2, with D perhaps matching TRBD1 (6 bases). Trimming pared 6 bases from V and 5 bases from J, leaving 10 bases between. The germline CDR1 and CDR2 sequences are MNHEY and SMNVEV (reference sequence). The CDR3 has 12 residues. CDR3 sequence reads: CASRNREYGYTF. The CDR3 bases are TGTGCCAGCAGGAACAGGGAGTATGGCTACACCTTC.

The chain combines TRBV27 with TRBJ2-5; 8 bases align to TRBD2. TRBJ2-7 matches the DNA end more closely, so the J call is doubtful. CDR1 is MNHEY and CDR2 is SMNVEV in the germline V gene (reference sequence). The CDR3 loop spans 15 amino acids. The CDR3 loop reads CASSLLAGSSYEQYF. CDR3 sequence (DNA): TGTGCCAGCAGTCTCCTAGCGGGCAGCTCCTACGAGCAGTACTTC.

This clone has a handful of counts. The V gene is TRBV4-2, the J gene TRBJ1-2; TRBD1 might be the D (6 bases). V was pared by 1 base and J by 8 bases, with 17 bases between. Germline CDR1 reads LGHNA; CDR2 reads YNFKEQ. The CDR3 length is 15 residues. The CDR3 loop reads CASSQAPLGAMGYTF. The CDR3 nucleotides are TGTGCCAGCAGCCAAGCTCCTCTGGGGGCAATGGGCTACACCTTC.

For the CDR3, the DNA is TGTGCCAGCAGCCGAGCCCGGGACATTCCGGGACTAGCGACAGATACGCAGTATTTT. Its translation: CASSRARDIPGLATDTQYF. This sequence joins TRBV4-2 and TRBJ2-3, with 10 bases aligning to TRBD2. Germline values: CDR1 LGHNA, CDR2 YNFKEQ. CDR3 length: 19 residues. The ends lost 4 bases at V and 3 bases at J; junction bases unmatched: 16.

The CDR3 loop reads CASTLGGSRSYGYTF. CDR3 DNA sequence: TGTGCCAGCACCCTCGGAGGATCGCGATCCTATGGCTACACCTTC. The rearrangement uses TRBV7-9 and TRBJ1-2; unclear D gene. The CDR3 runs 15 residues. Deletions cut 7 bases from V and 4 bases from J, with 19 bases between. Germline V lookup: CDR1 SEHNR, CDR2 FQNEAQ (reference sequence).

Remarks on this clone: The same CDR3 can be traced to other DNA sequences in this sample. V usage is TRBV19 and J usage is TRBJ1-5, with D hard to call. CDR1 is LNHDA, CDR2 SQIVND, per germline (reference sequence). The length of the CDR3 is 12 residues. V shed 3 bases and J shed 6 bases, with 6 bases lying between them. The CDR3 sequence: CASSIGTQPQHF. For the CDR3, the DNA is TGTGCCAGTAGTATCGGAACTCAGCCCCAGCATTTT.

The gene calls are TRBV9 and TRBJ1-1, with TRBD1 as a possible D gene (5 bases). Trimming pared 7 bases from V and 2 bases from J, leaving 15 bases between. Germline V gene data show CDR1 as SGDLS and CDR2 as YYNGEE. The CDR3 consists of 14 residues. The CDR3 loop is CASGIGGANTEAFF. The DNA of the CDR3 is TGTGCCAGCGGGATCGGAGGGGCCAACACTGAAGCTTTCTTT. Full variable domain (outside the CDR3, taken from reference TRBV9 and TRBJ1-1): DSGVTQTPKHLITATGQRVTLRCSPRSGDLSVYWYQQSLDQGLQFLIQYYNGEERAKGNILERFSAQQFPDLHSELNLSSLELGDSALYFCASGIGGANTEAFFGQGTRLTVV.

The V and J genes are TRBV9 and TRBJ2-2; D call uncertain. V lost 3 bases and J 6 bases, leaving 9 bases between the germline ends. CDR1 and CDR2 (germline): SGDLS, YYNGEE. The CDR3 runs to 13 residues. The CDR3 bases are TGTGCCAGCAGCGAGAGTGGGGCCGGGGAGCTGTTTTTT. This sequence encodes CASSESGAGELFF.

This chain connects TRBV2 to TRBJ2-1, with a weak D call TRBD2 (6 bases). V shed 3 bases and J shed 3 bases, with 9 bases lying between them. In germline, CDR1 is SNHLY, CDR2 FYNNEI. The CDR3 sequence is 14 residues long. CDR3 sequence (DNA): TGTGCCAGCAGTGACGGCGGGATCTACAATGAGCAGTTCTTC. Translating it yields CASSDGGIYNEQFF.

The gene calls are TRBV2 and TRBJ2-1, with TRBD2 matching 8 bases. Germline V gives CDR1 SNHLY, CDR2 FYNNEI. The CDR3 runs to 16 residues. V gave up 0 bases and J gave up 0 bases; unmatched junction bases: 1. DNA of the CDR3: TGTGCCAGCAGTGAAGCCGGGGGGGTCTCCTACAATGAGCAGTTCTTC. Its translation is CASSEAGGVSYNEQFF.

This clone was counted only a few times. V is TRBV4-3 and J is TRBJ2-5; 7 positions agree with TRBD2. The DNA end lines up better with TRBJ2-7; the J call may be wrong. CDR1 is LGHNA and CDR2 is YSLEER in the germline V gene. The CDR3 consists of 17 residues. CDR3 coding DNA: TGCGCCAGCAGCCAGACCCAGGGCGGGGAGGGCCTCCACGAGCAGTACTTC. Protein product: CASSQTQGGEGLHEQYF.

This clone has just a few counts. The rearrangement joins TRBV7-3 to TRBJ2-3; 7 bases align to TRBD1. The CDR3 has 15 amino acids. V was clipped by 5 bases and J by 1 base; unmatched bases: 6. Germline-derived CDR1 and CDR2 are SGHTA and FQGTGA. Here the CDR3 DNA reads TGTGCCAGCAGCCCCCGGACAGGTGGCACAGATACGCAGTATTTT. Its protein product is CASSPRTGGTDTQYF.

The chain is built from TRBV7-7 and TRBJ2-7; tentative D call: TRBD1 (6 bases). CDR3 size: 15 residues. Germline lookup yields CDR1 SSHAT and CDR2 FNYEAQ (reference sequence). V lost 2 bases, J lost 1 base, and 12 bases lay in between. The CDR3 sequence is CASSLLPGESYEQYF. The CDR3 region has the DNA TGTGCCAGCAGCTTATTGCCAGGGGAATCCTACGAGCAGTACTTC.

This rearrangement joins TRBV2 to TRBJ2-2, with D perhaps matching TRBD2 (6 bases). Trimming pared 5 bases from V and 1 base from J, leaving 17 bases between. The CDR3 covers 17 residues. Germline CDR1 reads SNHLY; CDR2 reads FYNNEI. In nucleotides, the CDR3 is TGTGCCAGCAGTACCTATAGCGGAAAATTGAACACCGGGGAGCTGTTTTTT. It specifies CASSTYSGKLNTGELFF.

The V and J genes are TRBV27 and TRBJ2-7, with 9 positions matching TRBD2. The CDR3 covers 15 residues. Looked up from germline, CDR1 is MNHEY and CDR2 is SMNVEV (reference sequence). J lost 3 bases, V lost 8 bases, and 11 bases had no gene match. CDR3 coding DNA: TGTGCCAGCCGCCCGGGGCTAGCGGGGCTCTACGAGCAGTACTTC. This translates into CASRPGLAGLYEQYF.

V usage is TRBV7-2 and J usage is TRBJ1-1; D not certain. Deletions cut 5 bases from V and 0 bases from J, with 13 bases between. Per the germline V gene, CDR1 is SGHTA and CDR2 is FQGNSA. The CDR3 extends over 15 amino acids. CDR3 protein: CASSPLQNMNTEAFF. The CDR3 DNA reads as TGTGCCAGCAGCCCCCTACAGAACATGAACACTGAAGCTTTCTTT. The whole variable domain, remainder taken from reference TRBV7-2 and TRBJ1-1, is GAGVSQSPSNKVTEKGKDVELRCDPISGHTALYWYRQSLGQGLEFLIYFQGNSAPDKSGLPSDRFSAERTGGSVSTLTIQRTQQEDSAVYLCASSPLQNMNTEAFFGQGTRLTVV.

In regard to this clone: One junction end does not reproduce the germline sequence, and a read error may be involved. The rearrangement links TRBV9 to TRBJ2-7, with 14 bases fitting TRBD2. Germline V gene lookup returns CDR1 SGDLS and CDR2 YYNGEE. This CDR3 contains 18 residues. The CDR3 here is CASSVSRLAGGPSSEQYF. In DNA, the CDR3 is TGTGCCAGCAGCGTGAGCCGACTAGCGGGAGGGCCGTCCTCCGAGCAGTACTTC.

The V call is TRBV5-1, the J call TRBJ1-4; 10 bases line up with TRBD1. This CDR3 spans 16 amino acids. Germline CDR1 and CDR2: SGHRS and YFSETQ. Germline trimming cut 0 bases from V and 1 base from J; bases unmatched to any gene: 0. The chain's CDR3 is CASSLGTGGTNEKLFF. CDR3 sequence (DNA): TGCGCCAGCAGCTTGGGGACAGGGGGAACTAATGAAAAACTGTTTTTT.

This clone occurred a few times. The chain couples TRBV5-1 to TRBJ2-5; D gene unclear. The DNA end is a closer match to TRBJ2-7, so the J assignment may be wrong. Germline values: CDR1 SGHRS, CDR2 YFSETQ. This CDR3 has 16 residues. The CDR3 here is CASVLHPGPAAYEQYF. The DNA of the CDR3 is TGCGCCAGCGTACTCCATCCCGGGCCGGCAGCCTACGAGCAGTACTTC.

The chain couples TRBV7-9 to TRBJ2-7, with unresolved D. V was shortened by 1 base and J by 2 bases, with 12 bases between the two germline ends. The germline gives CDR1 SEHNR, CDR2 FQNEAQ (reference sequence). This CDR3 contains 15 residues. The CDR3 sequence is CASSLDGFAAYEQYF. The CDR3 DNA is TGTGCCAGCAGCTTAGATGGATTCGCAGCCTACGAGCAGTACTTC. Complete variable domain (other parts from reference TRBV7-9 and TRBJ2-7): DTGVSQNPRHKITKRGQNVTFRCDPISEHNRLYWYRQTLGQGPEFLTYFQNEAQLEKSRLLSDRFSAERPKGSFSTLEIQRTEQGDSAMYLCASSLDGFAAYEQYFGPGTRLTVT.